What follows are 27 T cell receptor beta chains derived from one specimen sequenced in a study of memory B cells and T cells in multiple sclerosis. After stimulus-free culture, autoproliferating CFSE-dim and non-proliferating CFSE-high T cells were sequenced separately. Cultures began with 45 million to 60 million CFSE-labeled PBMCs, unstimulated for 7 days, with replicate wells pooled. What these receptors recognize is not known. Using immunoSEQ multiplex PCR, the repertoire was profiled, and TCRdb retains in-frame clones only, with some absent. The sample lists over 35,000 clones; over 75% were seen once. Sequenced: PBMCs from blood kept in culture. These receptors all stem from a human donor with multiple sclerosis.

The chain combines TRBV5-1 with TRBJ1-2; 8 positions match TRBD1. The CDR3 contains 15 residues. Germline lookup yields CDR1 SGHRS and CDR2 YFSETQ. V shed 4 bases and J 4 bases; nucleotides not matched to a gene: 9. This CDR3 is CASSPPGQEGYGYTF. In DNA form, the CDR3 reads TGCGCCAGCAGCCCACCGGGACAGGAGGGCTATGGCTACACCTTC.

The rearrangement links TRBV6-5 to TRBJ1-2, with TRBD1 matching 8 bases. The CDR3 is 14 residues long. The germline gives CDR1 MNHEY, CDR2 SVGAGI. Trimming at V came to 2 bases and at J to 5 bases, leaving 4 bases not matched to a gene. CDR3 sequence (DNA): TGTGCCAGCAGTTACGGGACAGGTCTTTATGGCTACACCTTC. It is translated as CASSYGTGLYGYTF.

The chain links TRBV30 to TRBJ1-3, with unresolved D. The V end was cut by 1 base, the J end by 1 base, with 14 bases between. The germline V gene has CDR1 GTSNPN and CDR2 SVGIG (reference sequence). This CDR3 spans 16 amino acids. DNA for the CDR3: TGTGCCTGGAGTGGATTTGCCTGTCTATCTGGAAACACCATATATTTT. It codes for CAWSGFACLSGNTIYF.

J is TRBJ1-2 and V is TRBV5-1; the D gene is possibly TRBD1 (5 bases). V gave up 2 bases and J gave up 4 bases, with 12 bases separating them. Germline CDR1 reads SGHRS; CDR2 reads YFSETQ. The CDR3 consists of 14 residues. CDR3 region: CASSLDSDAYGYTF. The CDR3 bases are TGCGCCAGCAGCTTAGACAGCGACGCCTATGGCTACACCTTC. Combining the CDR3 with reference TRBV5-1 and TRBJ1-2 gives the whole variable domain KAGVTQTPRYLIKTRGQQVTLSCSPISGHRSVSWYQQTPGQGLQFLFEYFSETQRNKGNFPGRFSGRQFSNSRSEMNVSTLELGDSALYLCASSLDSDAYGYTFGSGTRLTVV.

The gene calls are TRBV6-1 and TRBJ1-1; D is possibly TRBD1 (5 bases). The length of the CDR3 is 14 residues. Germline-derived CDR1 and CDR2 are MNHNS and SASEGT. Deletions cut 7 bases from V and 0 bases from J, with 12 bases between. The CDR3 is CASTLDRVNTEAFF. The CDR3 nucleotides are TGTGCCAGCACCCTAGACAGAGTGAACACTGAAGCTTTCTTT.

This clone was detected only once. The chain employs TRBV10-1 and TRBJ1-1, with 7 bases fitting TRBD1. Per germline, CDR1 WNHNN and CDR2 SYGVQD (reference sequence). The CDR3 has 13 residues. V lost 5 bases, J lost 5 bases, and 5 bases stayed unmatched. CDR3 residues: CASSRDSWTEAFF. In DNA form, the CDR3 reads TGCGCCAGCAGTCGGGACAGCTGGACTGAAGCTTTCTTT.

The chain employs TRBV6-5 and TRBJ1-2, with D possibly matching TRBD1 (5 bases). CDR1 is MNHEY, CDR2 SVGAGI, per germline. The CDR3 has 14 amino acids. V was shortened by 4 bases and J by 4 bases, with 13 bases between the two germline ends. The CDR3 reads CASSSLTGAYGYTF. CDR3 DNA: TGTGCCAGCAGTTCCTTAACAGGTGCCTATGGCTACACCTTC.

This clone was observed a few times. This chain links TRBV7-9 with TRBJ2-1; D gene unclear. The length of the CDR3 is 12 residues. Germline CDR1 reads SEHNR; CDR2 reads FQNEAQ (reference sequence). Trimming pared 4 bases from V and 6 bases from J, leaving 7 bases between. CDR3 amino acids: CASSSRSNEQFF. The CDR3, as DNA: TGTGCCAGCAGCTCGCGTTCCAATGAGCAGTTCTTC.

The chain recombines TRBV5-4 with TRBJ2-1; D uncertain. With 0 bases removed from V and 1 base from J, the gap between germline ends came to 14 bases. The CDR3 consists of 17 residues. Germline CDR1 and CDR2: SGHNT and YYREEE (reference sequence). The CDR3 is CASSLVWALSSYNEQFF. DNA of the CDR3: TGTGCCAGCAGCTTGGTCTGGGCCCTATCTTCCTACAATGAGCAGTTCTTC.

This sequence joins TRBV18 and TRBJ1-1; D not resolved. There are 11 residues in the CDR3. Germline CDR1 and CDR2: KGHSH and LQKENI. V gave up 1 base and J gave up 8 bases, with 5 bases separating them. The CDR3 reads CASSPRVEAFF. CDR3 bases: TGTGCCAGCTCACCACGGGTGGAAGCTTTCTTT. Complete variable domain (other parts from reference TRBV18 and TRBJ1-1): NAGVMQNPRHLVRRRGQEARLRCSPMKGHSHVYWYRQLPEEGLKFMVYLQKENIIDESGMPKERFSAEFPKEGPSILRIQQVVRGDSAAYFCASSPRVEAFFGQGTRLTVV.

The chain recombines TRBV27 with TRBJ2-1; possible D gene TRBD1, 7 bases. The CDR3 spans 14 residues. CDR1 MNHEY and CDR2 SMNVEV come from the germline V gene (reference sequence). Trimming took 7 bases from V and 6 from J, leaving 16 bases between them. The CDR3 DNA reads TGTGCCAGCATCGGGGGACAGAGTGCCAATGAGCAGTTCTTC. Its translation is CASIGGQSANEQFF.

This chain connects TRBV6-4 to TRBJ2-3; D is uncertain. The V end lost 2 bases, the J end lost 1 base, and 7 bases lay between the germline ends. This CDR3 contains 14 residues. The germline V gene encodes CDR1 MRHNA and CDR2 SNTAGT. This chain's CDR3 is CASSDSLRTDTQYF. The CDR3 DNA reads TGTGCCAGCAGTGACAGCCTTCGCACAGATACGCAGTATTTT.

The chain links TRBV28 to TRBJ1-5; 8 nucleotides line up with TRBD1. V shed 5 bases and J 6 bases; nucleotides not matched to a gene: 6. The CDR3 spans 14 residues. Germline lookup yields CDR1 MDHEN and CDR2 SYDVKM. This CDR3 is CASSLGQGGQPQHF. DNA of the CDR3: TGTGCCAGCAGTCTCGGACAGGGAGGTCAGCCCCAGCATTTT.

The chain uses TRBV4-1 and TRBJ1-1; D is undetermined. This CDR3 is built from 14 residues. Germline lookup yields CDR1 MGHRA and CDR2 YSYEKL. The V end lost 0 bases, the J end lost 1 base, and 6 bases lay between the germline ends. The CDR3 sequence is CASSQDLSNTEAFF. In DNA form, the CDR3 reads TGCGCCAGCAGCCAAGACCTCTCGAACACTGAAGCTTTCTTT.

V is TRBV6-1 and J is TRBJ1-1, with D possibly TRBD1 on 5 matching bases. Per the germline V gene, CDR1 is MNHNS and CDR2 is SASEGT. Trimming pared 4 bases from V and 4 bases from J, leaving 13 bases between. The CDR3 is 14 amino acids. The CDR3: CASSVGGAVTEAFF. In DNA form, the CDR3 reads TGTGCCAGCAGTGTGGGAGGGGCGGTCACTGAAGCTTTCTTT.

The rearrangement joins TRBV5-1 to TRBJ1-1; 7 bases map to TRBD1. V trimming: 4 bases; J trimming: 4 bases; junction bases outside the gene matches: 10. Germline V gene sequence: CDR1 SGHRS, CDR2 YFSETQ. The CDR3 covers 15 residues. CDR3 in DNA: TGCGCCAGCAGCATAGACCAGGGGGGGAGCACTGAAGCTTTCTTT. Residues: CASSIDQGGSTEAFF. Combining the CDR3 with reference TRBV5-1 and TRBJ1-1 gives the whole variable domain KAGVTQTPRYLIKTRGQQVTLSCSPISGHRSVSWYQQTPGQGLQFLFEYFSETQRNKGNFPGRFSGRQFSNSRSEMNVSTLELGDSALYLCASSIDQGGSTEAFFGQGTRLTVV.

The chain carries TRBV10-1 and TRBJ1-1; perhaps TRBD1 as D (5 bases). The CDR3 has 13 residues. In germline, CDR1 is WNHNN, CDR2 SYGVQD (reference sequence). With 6 bases removed from V and 4 bases from J, the gap between germline ends came to 12 bases. In nucleotides, the CDR3 is TGCGCCAGCAGGAGGGGTAGGGGCACTGAAGCTTTCTTT. Amino acids: CASRRGRGTEAFF.

This clone has a handful of counts. This rearrangement joins TRBV18 to TRBJ1-1; TRBD1 is a possible D gene (5 bases). The CDR3 totals 14 residues. The V gene lost 2 bases and the J gene lost 4 bases, with 11 bases spanning the gap. The germline V gene encodes CDR1 KGHSH and CDR2 LQKENI. In nucleotides, the CDR3 is TGTGCCAGCTCACCAGTAGGGGTGGGCACTGAAGCTTTCTTT. Translating it yields CASSPVGVGTEAFF.

This chain connects TRBV27 to TRBJ1-4; tentative D call: TRBD1 (5 bases). This CDR3 region has 14 residues. The V gene lost 6 bases and the J gene lost 1 base, with 9 bases spanning the gap. Per the germline V gene, CDR1 is MNHEY and CDR2 is SMNVEV (reference sequence). The CDR3 DNA reads as TGTGCCAGCAGGACGGGGCTAACTAATGAAAAACTGTTTTTT. The encoded protein is CASRTGLTNEKLFF.

V usage is TRBV27 and J usage is TRBJ2-2; 10 bases are shared with TRBD1. With 4 bases clipped from V and 6 bases from J, the junction kept 8 bases outside the gene matches. This CDR3 has 16 residues. The germline V gene encodes CDR1 MNHEY and CDR2 SMNVEV (reference sequence). The CDR3 DNA follows: TGTGCCAGCAGTTCTCCGGGACAGGGGCGCCCCGGGGAGCTGTTTTTT. Encoded protein: CASSSPGQGRPGELFF.

A few counts support this clone. This chain connects TRBV18 to TRBJ2-1; the D is unclear. Deletions cut 3 bases from V and 13 bases from J, with 10 bases between. From germline, CDR1 is KGHSH and CDR2 LQKENI. The CDR3 length is 11 residues. Here the CDR3 DNA reads TGTGCCAGCTCACCTTACCCGCAACAGTTCTTC. The encoded protein is CASSPYPQQFF.

The V call is TRBV9, the J call TRBJ1-1, with 10 bases fitting TRBD1. This CDR3 region has 13 residues. Germline lookup yields CDR1 SGDLS and CDR2 YYNGEE. V was clipped by 5 bases and J by 5 bases; unmatched bases: 3. Here the CDR3 reads CASSSDRGTEAFF. The CDR3 DNA reads TGTGCCAGCAGTTCGGACAGGGGGACTGAAGCTTTCTTT.

The chain is built from TRBV11-2 and TRBJ1-2; 7 nucleotides align to TRBD1. Trimming cost V 5 bases and J 4 bases; bases outside gene matches: 13. The length of the CDR3 is 16 residues. Per the germline V gene, CDR1 is SGHAT and CDR2 is FQNNGV. The CDR3 sequence is CASSHWTGYYLYGYTF. CDR3 DNA: TGTGCCAGCAGCCACTGGACAGGCTATTACCTCTATGGCTACACCTTC.

This sequence joins TRBV9 and TRBJ1-1; D unresolved. Germline CDR1 SGDLS, CDR2 YYNGEE. The V gene lost 3 bases and the J gene lost 5 bases, with 11 bases spanning the gap. CDR3 size: 13 residues. CDR3 in amino acids: CASSGYRRTEAFF. In nucleotides, the CDR3 is TGTGCCAGCAGCGGATACAGAAGGACTGAAGCTTTCTTT. Full variable domain (remainder filled in from reference TRBV9 and TRBJ1-1): DSGVTQTPKHLITATGQRVTLRCSPRSGDLSVYWYQQSLDQGLQFLIQYYNGEERAKGNILERFSAQQFPDLHSELNLSSLELGDSALYFCASSGYRRTEAFFGQGTRLTVV.

The J gene is TRBJ1-1, the V gene TRBV19; no reliable D call. CDR3 length equals 13 residues. V shed 6 bases and J shed 4 bases, with 12 bases lying between them. CDR1 is LNHDA, CDR2 SQIVND, per germline (reference sequence). The CDR3 region is CASSPTNPTEAFF. In nucleotides, the CDR3 is TGTGCCAGTAGCCCGACAAACCCCACTGAAGCTTTCTTT.

The chain carries TRBV5-8 and TRBJ1-2; the D is unclear. The CDR3 loop spans 12 amino acids. Trimming shortened V by 4 bases and J by 8 bases, and 12 bases separated the two germline ends. In germline, CDR1 is SGHTS, CDR2 YDEGEE. The CDR3 nucleotides are TGTGCCAGCAGCGAGGACTTCCGAGGCTACACCTTC. This codes for CASSEDFRGYTF.

The J gene is TRBJ2-1, the V gene TRBV6-5; possibly TRBD1 for D (6 bases). The CDR3 runs to 15 residues. Germline V CDR1 and CDR2: MNHEY, SVGAGI. V shed 5 bases and J shed 0 bases, with 11 bases lying between them. The CDR3 sequence is CASSRTTGSYNEQFF. The CDR3, as DNA: TGTGCCAGCAGTCGCACGACAGGCTCCTACAATGAGCAGTTCTTC.